Each of the 10 T cell receptor beta chains below was sequenced from the same sample in a study of cytomegalovirus exposure and HLA in healthy donors. 13 Jbeta primers and 60 Vbeta primers were used for the PCR. Method: immunoSEQ multiplex PCR; TCRdb's copy keeps in-frame clones and lacks some. The sample is made up of approximately 100,000 clones, and the top ten hold approximately 3.7% of it. Sequencing was performed on PBMCs. These receptors came from a man aged 40-50 years in good health and CMV-seronegative.

The rearrangement uses TRBV27 and TRBJ2-7, with a possible D match to TRBD2 (6 bases). The germline V and J ends were trimmed by 4 bases and 0 bases, with 13 bases remaining between them. CDR3 length: 15 amino acids. Germline V CDR1 and CDR2: MNHEY, SMNVEV (reference sequence). The CDR3 reads CASSSGRTISYEQYF. The CDR3 DNA reads TGTGCCAGCAGTTCAGGGAGGACCATCTCCTACGAGCAGTACTTC.

The chain uses TRBV28 and TRBJ2-7; tentative D call: TRBD1 (7 bases). Trimming removed 6 bases at V and 7 bases at J, with 22 bases between. In germline, CDR1 is MDHEN, CDR2 SYDVKM. The CDR3 consists of 15 residues. CDR3 coding DNA: TGTGCCAGCAGCTCGGAGGGGGCAGGGCTCCGGGAGCAGTACTTC. This gives the protein CASSSEGAGLREQYF.

The rearrangement uses TRBV18 and TRBJ2-2; a possible D gene is TRBD2 (7 bases). V was cut by 2 bases and J by 4 bases, with 14 bases left in between. The CDR3 is 16 amino acids. Germline assignment: CDR1 KGHSH and CDR2 LQKENI. CDR3 region: CASSPDGGRGTGELFF. CDR3 bases: TGTGCCAGCTCACCAGACGGGGGGCGCGGCACCGGGGAGCTGTTTTTT. Full variable domain (outside the CDR3, taken from reference TRBV18 and TRBJ2-2): NAGVMQNPRHLVRRRGQEARLRCSPMKGHSHVYWYRQLPEEGLKFMVYLQKENIIDESGMPKERFSAEFPKEGPSILRIQQVVRGDSAAYFCASSPDGGRGTGELFFGEGSRLTVL.

The rearrangement uses TRBV5-4 and TRBJ2-7; TRBD1 might be the D (6 bases). V was pared by 2 bases and J by 0 bases, with 9 bases between. The CDR3 is made up of 14 amino acids. Germline CDR1 is SGHNT and CDR2 is YYREEE (reference sequence). CDR3 sequence: CASSLQGSSYEQYF. Here the CDR3 DNA reads TGTGCCAGCAGCTTACAGGGAAGCTCCTACGAGCAGTACTTC.

The chain couples TRBV9 to TRBJ2-4; D might be TRBD1 (6 bases). CDR1 and CDR2 (germline): SGDLS, YYNGEE. V lost 4 bases and J lost 0, with 14 bases in between. There are 16 residues in the CDR3. DNA for the CDR3: TGTGCCAGCAGCTCCCTCGAGGGGGTAGCCAAAAACATTCAGTACTTC. Residues: CASSSLEGVAKNIQYF.

The chain recombines TRBV9 with TRBJ1-1; D is possibly TRBD1 (5 bases). Trimming pared 3 bases from V and 3 bases from J, leaving 12 bases between. The CDR3 contains 14 residues. Germline V gene lookup returns CDR1 SGDLS and CDR2 YYNGEE. The CDR3 region is CASSDPTGDTEAFF. In DNA form, the CDR3 reads TGTGCCAGCAGCGATCCTACAGGAGACACTGAAGCTTTCTTT.

The genes are TRBV10-2 and TRBJ1-6; tentatively, D is TRBD1 (5 bases). There are 13 residues in the CDR3. The V gene's germline CDR1 is WSHSY and CDR2 SAAADI. V lost 5 bases to trimming and J lost 7 bases, with 9 bases between them. CDR3 sequence: CASSPGGNSPLHF. The CDR3 DNA follows: TGCGCCAGCAGTCCGGGGGGAAATTCACCCCTCCACTTT.

The chain links TRBV27 to TRBJ1-5, with D unclear. There are 16 residues in the CDR3. Germline V gene sequence: CDR1 MNHEY, CDR2 SMNVEV (reference sequence). Trimming stripped 5 bases from V and 0 bases from J, with 14 bases between. This CDR3 reads CASSPAGAYSNQPQHF. The CDR3 nucleotides read TGTGCCAGCAGTCCGGCGGGAGCTTATAGCAATCAGCCCCAGCATTTT.

The chain recombines TRBV30 with TRBJ2-5; 11 bases are shared with TRBD2. The J call may be faulty, since TRBJ2-7 better matches the DNA end. CDR1 is GTSNPN and CDR2 is SVGIG in the germline V gene (reference sequence). This CDR3 is 14 amino acids long. The CDR3 is CACRLAGSSYEQYF. For the CDR3, the DNA is TGTGCCTGCAGACTAGCGGGGAGCTCCTACGAGCAGTACTTC.

The chain couples TRBV20-1 to TRBJ2-1; D gene ambiguous. Germline V gene lookup returns CDR1 DFQATT and CDR2 SNEGSKA (reference sequence). The V end lost 3 bases, the J end lost 8 bases, and 5 bases lay between the germline ends. The CDR3 sequence is 10 residues long. The CDR3 reads CSASQDEQFF. The DNA of the CDR3 is TGCAGTGCTAGTCAGGATGAGCAGTTCTTC.